Sequencing of this TCR beta chain was carried out in a study of identical twins (TCRdb year 2016). Looking at the study overall: The study deep-sequenced TCR alpha and beta repertoires from monozygotic twins, unrelated adults of various ages and cord blood to test whether fetal clonotypes persist. To rule out contamination, the twin experiments were replicated at different times with different library preparation protocols.

What the research found in general, with its limitations: Conclusions relied on cross-sectional statistical analysis, since the same donors could not be followed over many years. Invariant T cells such as MAIT and iNKT could partly confound zero-insertion analyses, though diverse VJ usage argued against this for most clonotypes. Compared with coincidental sharing between unrelated individuals, out-of-frame TCR alpha sequences shared between twins showed an excess of sequences with low generation probability. The excess sharing between twins in beta out-of-frame sequences was weaker because fewer shared sequences reduced the signal-to-noise ratio. Out-of-frame TCR alpha sharing in monozygotic twins was systematically underestimated by recombination models, whereas sharing between unrelated individuals was in agreement with the recombination models. Abundant cord blood beta clonotypes had fewer insertions, young adult naive repertoires showed a similar but weaker trend, and memory repertoires showed no such trend.

Every donor in the study was a healthy Caucasian. The twin cohort comprised three pairs of female monozygotic twins, all aged roughly 18 to 29 years. Positive isolation kits from Invitrogen were used to isolate the CD4+ and CD8+ T cell populations. The library was made by 5' RACE. The sequencing machine was an Illumina HiSeq 2000. A universal primer binding site was added through template switching, and the final cDNA carried a unique molecular identifier so that TCR cDNA molecules could be counted accurately. Specific primers in the conserved constant-segment region were used to synthesize first-strand cDNA for TCR alpha and beta chains. Each cDNA library was double barcoded, with a SMART-Mk sample barcode plus Illumina barcodes, to control for contamination. TruSeq adapter sequences along with Illumina sample barcodes were introduced in two successive PCR steps. The TCR alpha and beta cDNA libraries were sequenced on the Illumina HiSeq platform using custom primers. On the study's bioinformatics: MiGEC was used to process raw reads and extract unique molecular identifiers, and MiXCR was used to find CDR3 positions. Recombination models were inferred per individual with the repgenHMM and IGoR tools using an EM algorithm. Shared clonotype analysis was performed with the tcR package in R, normalizing sharing by the product of cloneset sizes. To study raw recombination free of thymic and clonal selection effects, out-of-frame nonproductive sequences were analyzed. TCRdb passed the public sequencing reads through fastp at Q25 and MiXCR, retaining productive beta sequences. Rows with a matching CDR3 protein are joined into one entry that keeps the most common DNA and genes. For this entry, the V and J calls and clone size follow TCRdb and not the study's own pipeline. For this sample there are hundreds of thousands of distinct CDR3 sequences; 20% to 30% appear just once. Just under 3% of the sample is in the top ten clones.

With regard to this clonotype: Its recognized antigen is unknown. Base qualities are not at hand, and no much larger clone is one base apart.

V loses 3 bases at its end and J loses 4 bases; junction bases beyond the gene matches: 12. The CDR3, from cysteine to phenylalanine, totals 16 residues. Solely the CDR3 DNA is kept, with 48 bases framed from the first base. CDR1 and CDR2 were assigned from the germline V gene (reference sequence) as DFQATT and SNEGSKA. The sample was also reused in another study, on T cells expressing NK-cell markers. From the second report: Three sorted T-cell subsets (CD3+CD56+NKG2C+, CD3+CD56+NKG2C- and CD3+CD56-NKG2C+) from fewer than 10 donors had their TCR beta-chain repertoires profiled. Seven of the eight sequenced donors were HCMV-seropositive and one was HCMV-seronegative. In several experiments an anti-gammadeltaTCR antibody was added to restrict sorting to alphabetaTCR-expressing T cells. In over 5 donors, the dominant CD3+CD56+NKG2C+ clonotypes were among the top 10 CD8+ clonotypes and accounted for roughly 1.0-7.5% of CD8+ T cells. Those dominant clonotypes were again the most abundant among CD3+CD56-NKG2C+ cells in a handful of donors, at roughly 28.3-60.1%. Whether the expanded NKG2C-expressing T cell clones were specific for HCMV antigens was left unclear. All eight donors whose samples were sequenced were randomly selected healthy volunteers, three of them men and five women. A commercial ELISA kit detecting HCMV-specific IgG in serum was used to determine HCMV serostatus. MIGEC was used to demultiplex reads and group the reads by UMI, and MiTCR was used to assemble and quantify clonotypes. To exclude erroneous sequences, any TCR cDNA sequence not supported by at least two reads was discarded. The tcR package was used for downstream repertoire analysis, with clonotypes matched between fractions based on CDR3 nucleotide sequence plus V segment. Antigen specificity was annotated against VDJdb with VDJmatch, allowing one amino acid substitution in CDR3.

This TCR was recovered from a woman in her late teens or twenties in good health. The sequenced material came from CD4+ T cells sorted from blood. The chain joins TRBV20-1 to TRBJ2-5; 9 nucleotides in the junction match TRBD2. The CDR3 sequence is CSASYVAGGQGETQYF. Here is the DNA: TGCAGTGCTAGTTATGTGGCGGGGGGGCAGGGAGAGACCCAGTACTTC.